This T cell receptor beta chain was obtained from a study of regulatory T cells in long-lasting Graves disease. Findings and caveats of the study: Not thyroid tissue but only peripheral blood was studied.

CDR1 is SGHRS, CDR2 YFSETQ, per germline. The CDR3 has 15 amino acids. The V and J ends lost 0 bases and 0 bases respectively, with 8 bases between them. Stated time point: newly diagnosed GD, antithyroid drugs for less than 3 months. Generation of the TCR library employed RNA extracted from PBMCs. iRepertoire HTBI primers and Arm-PCR of CDR3 regions built TCR beta libraries. TCRdb itself ran the multiplex PCR reads through MiXCR, one entry per CDR3 protein. The profile covers about 530,000 distinct CDR3 sequences, with around 16% appearing a single time and approximately 25% taken by the ten largest. This clonotype has ten or more counts. Its antigen is unknown. The data also belong to a second study, concerning T cells in Graves' hyperthyroidism and ophthalmopathy. Turning to that study: Stability of Graves' hyperthyroidism was defined as absent ophthalmopathy progression within 18 months.

The sequence was obtained from a woman aged 35-60 years with Graves disease. Sequencing used peripheral blood mononuclear cells (PBMCs), obtained at new diagnosis, from a patient treated with antithyroid drugs. The chain couples TRBV5-1 to TRBJ2-3; D is ambiguous. The CDR3 DNA reads as TGCGCCAGCAGCTTGGGCGCCTCTAGCACAGATACGCAGTATTTT. Translated: CASSLGASSTDTQYF.